The 14 T cell receptor beta chains presented below share a single source sample, sequenced in a study of technical replicates of blood from a handful of donors. Sequencing was performed with immunoSEQ multiplex PCR; in TCRdb, only in-frame clones are kept and a portion is missing. The sample carries around 70,000 clones, less than 98% recorded once. Sequenced material: T cells isolated from PBMCs. Receptor source: a human donor in good health.

The chain uses TRBV10-2 and TRBJ2-7; D is unclear. Looked up from germline, CDR1 is WSHSY and CDR2 is SAAADI. Trimming took off 2 bases at V and 3 bases at J, with 11 bases between the two ends. This CDR3 spans 14 amino acids. The CDR3 protein is CASSEPSTNYEQYF. As DNA, the CDR3 is TGCGCCAGCAGTGAGCCGAGCACTAACTACGAGCAGTACTTC.

The chain has TRBV4-1 and TRBJ2-1, with 7 positions matching TRBD2. Looked up from germline, CDR1 is MGHRA and CDR2 is YSYEKL. J gave up 4 bases and V 0 bases, and 6 bases lay outside the gene matches. The CDR3 runs to 16 residues. The CDR3 bases are TGCGCCAGCAGCCAAGATAGGCTAGCGGCTTACAATGAGCAGTTCTTC. Translated, it gives CASSQDRLAAYNEQFF.

The rearrangement joins TRBV11-3 to TRBJ2-1; 11 nucleotides align to TRBD2. The germline gives CDR1 SGHNT, CDR2 YENEEA. J gave up 1 base and V 5 bases, and 10 bases lay outside the gene matches. This CDR3 has 18 residues. CDR3 residues: CASSPGRLAGLSYNEQFF. Here the CDR3 DNA reads TGTGCCAGCAGCCCCGGACGACTAGCGGGGTTATCCTACAATGAGCAGTTCTTC. Full variable domain (outside the CDR3, taken from reference TRBV11-3 and TRBJ2-1): EAGVVQSPRYKIIEKKQPVAFWCNPISGHNTLYWYLQNLGQGPELLIRYENEEAVDDSQLPKDRFSAERLKGVDSTLKIQPAELGDSAVYLCASSPGRLAGLSYNEQFFGPGTRLTVL.

This clone was counted only a few times. This chain uses TRBV6-6 with TRBJ2-3, with D possibly matching TRBD2 (5 bases). The germline gives CDR1 MNHNY, CDR2 SVGAGI (reference sequence). The CDR3 is 14 amino acids. V lost 3 bases to trimming and J lost 5 bases, with 12 bases between them. CDR3 region: CASSYPRAGDTQYF. The CDR3 bases are TGTGCCAGCAGTTATCCGCGGGCTGGAGATACGCAGTATTTT.

As regards this clone: At one end, the junction sequence differs from germline, possibly due to a read error. V and J are TRBV5-1 and TRBJ1-1; D is undetermined. CDR3 size: 11 residues. Looked up from germline, CDR1 is SGHRS and CDR2 is YFSETQ. This chain's CDR3 is CASTLNTEAFF. The CDR3 bases are TGCGCCAGCACCTTGAACACTGAAGCTTTCTTT.

The rearrangement uses TRBV4-3 and TRBJ1-1; D might be TRBD1 (5 bases). The CDR3 is 14 residues long. Trimming took off 2 bases at V and 5 bases at J, with 12 bases between the two ends. Germline V CDR1 and CDR2: LGHNA, YSLEER. The CDR3 nucleotides are TGCGCCAGCAGCCAATATGGGGGGGGGACTGAAGCTTTCTTT. Its protein product is CASSQYGGGTEAFF.

J is TRBJ1-1 and V is TRBV7-2; D remains unclear. V was pared by 3 bases and J by 0 bases, with 5 bases between. CDR1 is SGHTA, CDR2 FQGNSA, per germline. The CDR3 length is 13 residues. The CDR3 DNA sequence: TGTGCCAGCAGCTTGCACTTGAACACTGAAGCTTTCTTT. Translation: CASSLHLNTEAFF.

The chain couples TRBV11-1 to TRBJ2-3, with D maybe TRBD1 (5 bases). CDR1 is SGHAT, CDR2 FQDESV, per germline (reference sequence). Trimming cost V 5 bases and J 4 bases, with 13 bases left between them. CDR3 length: 14 amino acids. The CDR3 coding sequence is TGTGCCAGCAGCCCCCCAGGGTCGTCAGATACGCAGTATTTT. Its protein is CASSPPGSSDTQYF.

In this sample, this clone turned up once. The V gene is TRBV19, the J gene TRBJ1-1; a possible D gene is TRBD1 (5 bases). This CDR3 is 16 amino acids long. The germline V and J ends were trimmed by 0 bases and 1 base, with 12 bases remaining between them. The germline CDR1 and CDR2 sequences are LNHDA and SQIVND (reference sequence). The CDR3, as DNA: TGTGCCAGTAGTATAGAGACAGACGGCACGAACACTGAAGCTTTCTTT. Residues: CASSIETDGTNTEAFF.

The V gene is TRBV5-6, the J gene TRBJ2-1, with no clear D. The CDR3 extends over 12 amino acids. V lost 2 bases to trimming and J lost 6 bases, with 6 bases between them. Germline V gene lookup returns CDR1 SGHDT and CDR2 YYEEEE. CDR3 DNA sequence: TGTGCCAGCAGCTTCAGTCCCAATGAGCAGTTCTTC. The encoded protein is CASSFSPNEQFF. The full variable domain, rest sourced from reference TRBV5-6 and TRBJ2-1, is DAGVTQSPTHLIKTRGQQVTLRCSPKSGHDTVSWYQQALGQGPQFIFQYYEEEERQRGNFPDRFSGHQFPNYSSELNVNALLLGDSALYLCASSFSPNEQFFGPGTRLTVL.

This sequence joins TRBV2 and TRBJ1-5; D might be TRBD1 (5 bases). The CDR3 has 17 residues. The germline CDR1 and CDR2 sequences are SNHLY and FYNNEI. The ends were cut back, 3 bases at V and 3 bases at J, with 18 bases in the middle. CDR3 in DNA: TGTGCCAGCAGTGATTATGGTGTAGGGGCCCTCAATCAGCCCCAGCATTTT. This encodes CASSDYGVGALNQPQHF.

This rearrangement joins TRBV28 to TRBJ2-7; 15 bases align to TRBD2. V dropped 2 bases and J dropped 2; count of bases not matched to a gene: 1. In germline, CDR1 is MDHEN, CDR2 SYDVKM. This CDR3 region has 16 residues. The CDR3 nucleotides are TGTGCCAGCAGTTTAGGGACTAGCGGGAGGCCCTACGAGCAGTACTTC. Translating gives CASSLGTSGRPYEQYF.

Only one count was recorded for this clone. This chain's CDR3 is CASSSVDRLQETQYF. As DNA, the CDR3 is TGTGCCAGCAGCTCGGTCGACAGGTTGCAAGAGACCCAGTACTTC. The J gene is TRBJ2-5, the V gene TRBV27; a possible D gene is TRBD1 (6 bases). Trimming cost V 6 bases and J 2 bases, with 16 bases left between them. CDR1 MNHEY and CDR2 SMNVEV come from the germline V gene (reference sequence). The CDR3 has 15 residues.

This sequence joins TRBV7-9 and TRBJ2-6; the D gene is possibly TRBD1 (5 bases). Looked up from germline, CDR1 is SEHNR and CDR2 is FQNEAQ (reference sequence). The CDR3 has 18 residues. Between the trimmed V and J ends, which lost 1 base and 0 bases, there was a span of 13 bases. Here the CDR3 reads CASSLGAGRNSGANVLTF. The CDR3 nucleotides read TGTGCCAGCAGCTTAGGGGCAGGGCGAAACTCTGGGGCCAACGTCCTGACTTTC.